This entry concerns a single TCR beta chain. The data stem from a study of blood T cells in healthy people across ages. A second PCR of about 7 to 12 cycles used a sample-barcoded 5' primer and a J-beta primer mix. TCRdb recomputed calls from the 5' RACE reads with MiXCR, one row per CDR3 protein. The sample consists of approximately 940,000 distinct CDR3 sequences, around 49% of them appearing once. This clonotype originated in a man aged 25 to 45 in good health. Material: blood.

The CDR3 loop reads CASSAGLAGGGEQFF. In DNA form, the CDR3 reads TGCGCCAGCAGCGCGGGACTAGCGGGGGGTGGTGAGCAGTTCTTC. The chain is built from TRBV5-1 and TRBJ2-1; 15 nucleotides agree with TRBD2. CDR1 and CDR2 from the germline V gene are SGHRS and YFSETQ. This CDR3 has 15 residues. V was pared by 4 bases and J by 9 bases, with 5 bases of the junction left unmatched.